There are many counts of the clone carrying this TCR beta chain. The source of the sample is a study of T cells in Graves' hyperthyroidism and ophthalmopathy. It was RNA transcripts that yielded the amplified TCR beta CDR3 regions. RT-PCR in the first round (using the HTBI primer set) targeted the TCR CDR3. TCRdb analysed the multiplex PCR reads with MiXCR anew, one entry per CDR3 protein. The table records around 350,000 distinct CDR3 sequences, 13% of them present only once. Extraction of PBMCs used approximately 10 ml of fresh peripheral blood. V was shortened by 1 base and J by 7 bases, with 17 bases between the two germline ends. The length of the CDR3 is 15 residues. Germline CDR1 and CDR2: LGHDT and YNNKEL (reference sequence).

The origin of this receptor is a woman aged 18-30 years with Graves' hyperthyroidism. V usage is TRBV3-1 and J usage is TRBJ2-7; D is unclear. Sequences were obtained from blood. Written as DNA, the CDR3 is TGTGCCAGCAGCCAAGGCCCCCGACATCTTTGGGAGCAGTACTTC. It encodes CASSQGPRHLWEQYF.